This TCR beta chain was identified in a study of T cells after yellow fever vaccination. Study conclusions and caveats: Clones from primary vaccination mostly reappeared after the booster (approximately 96% CD4, around 90% CD8).

This CDR3 region has 14 residues. Trimming removed 0 bases from V and 7 bases from J, with 9 bases in between. Germline lookup yields CDR1 ENHRY and CDR2 SYGVKD. Universal primer sites and UMIs were introduced during 5'RACE template-switching synthesis of TCR cDNA. MiXCR, applied by TCRdb to the 5' RACE reads, yields one record per CDR3 protein. The sample shows some 68,000 distinct CDR3 sequences, approximately 7% of them seen only once. This clonotype was found many times. Its antigen remains unidentified. This receptor was identified in a man aged 18 to 30 who received the YFV17D yellow fever vaccine. Sequences were derived from CD8+ T cells sorted from PBMCs, sampled around 45 days after the first yellow fever vaccination. J is TRBJ2-2 and V is TRBV10-3; no clear D gene. This CDR3 reads CAISESELGGELFF. In DNA form, the CDR3 reads TGTGCCATCAGTGAGTCGGAGCTCGGCGGGGAGCTGTTTTTT.